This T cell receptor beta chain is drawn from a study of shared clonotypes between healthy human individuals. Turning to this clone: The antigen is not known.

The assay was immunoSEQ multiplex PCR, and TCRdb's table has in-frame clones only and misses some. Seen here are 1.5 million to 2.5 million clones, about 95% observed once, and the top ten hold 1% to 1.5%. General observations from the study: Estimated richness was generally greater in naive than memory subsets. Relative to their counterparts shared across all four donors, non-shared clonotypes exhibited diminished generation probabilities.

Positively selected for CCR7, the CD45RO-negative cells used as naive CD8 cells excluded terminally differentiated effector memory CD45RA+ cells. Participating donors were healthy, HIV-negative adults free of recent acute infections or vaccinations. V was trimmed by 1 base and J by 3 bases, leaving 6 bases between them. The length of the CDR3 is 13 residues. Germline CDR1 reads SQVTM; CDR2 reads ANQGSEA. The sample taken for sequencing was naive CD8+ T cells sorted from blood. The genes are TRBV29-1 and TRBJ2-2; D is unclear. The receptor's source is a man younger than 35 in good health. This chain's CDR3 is CSVEAPYTGELFF. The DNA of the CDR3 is TGCAGCGTTGAAGCGCCTTACACCGGGGAGCTGTTTTTT.